Sequencing of this T cell receptor (beta chain) was carried out in a study of blood T cell repertoires in COVID-19. Trimming took off 2 bases at V and 8 bases at J, with 16 bases between the two ends. The germline gives CDR1 SGHRS, CDR2 YFSETQ. The CDR3 extends over 14 amino acids. In the authors' methods: The authors estimated nucleated cell counts from reference gene primer amplification. Using immunoSEQ multiplex PCR, the repertoire was profiled, and TCRdb retains in-frame clones only, with some absent. Clonal size and the V and J genes are those of that table, whereas D and trimming came from the DNA. This table has roughly 150,000 clones, roughly four fifths appearing once.

Sequencing used peripheral blood. V is TRBV5-1 and J is TRBJ1-1; D ambiguous. The source is a human donor in a cohort sampled during active COVID-19. CDR3 nucleotide sequence: TGCGCCAGCAGCTTATCGGGGAGGGTAGGCGAAGCTTTCTTT. The encoded protein is CASSLSGRVGEAFF.